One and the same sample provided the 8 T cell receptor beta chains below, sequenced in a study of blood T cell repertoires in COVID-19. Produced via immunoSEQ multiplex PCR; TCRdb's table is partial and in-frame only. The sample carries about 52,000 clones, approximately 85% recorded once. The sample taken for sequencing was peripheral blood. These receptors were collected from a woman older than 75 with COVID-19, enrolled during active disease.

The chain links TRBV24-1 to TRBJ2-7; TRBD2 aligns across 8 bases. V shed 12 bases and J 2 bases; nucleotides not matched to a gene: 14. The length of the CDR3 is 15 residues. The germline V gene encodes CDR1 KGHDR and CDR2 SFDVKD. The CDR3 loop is CAAWALAGGPYEQYF. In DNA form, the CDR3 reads TGTGCCGCTTGGGCGTTGGCGGGAGGACCCTACGAGCAGTACTTC.

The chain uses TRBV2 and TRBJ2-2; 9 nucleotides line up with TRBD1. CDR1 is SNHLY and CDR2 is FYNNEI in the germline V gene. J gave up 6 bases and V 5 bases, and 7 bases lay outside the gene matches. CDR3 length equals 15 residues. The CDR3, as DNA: TGTGCCAGCAGTTGGGACAGGGTATATGCCGGGGAGCTGTTTTTT. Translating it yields CASSWDRVYAGELFF.

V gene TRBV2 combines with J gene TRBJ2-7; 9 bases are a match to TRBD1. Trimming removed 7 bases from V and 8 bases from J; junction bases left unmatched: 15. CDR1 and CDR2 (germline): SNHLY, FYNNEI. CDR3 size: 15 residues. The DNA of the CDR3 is TGTGCCAGCACCTCCGGACAGGGGCGAGTACGTAAGCAGTACTTC. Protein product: CASTSGQGRVRKQYF.

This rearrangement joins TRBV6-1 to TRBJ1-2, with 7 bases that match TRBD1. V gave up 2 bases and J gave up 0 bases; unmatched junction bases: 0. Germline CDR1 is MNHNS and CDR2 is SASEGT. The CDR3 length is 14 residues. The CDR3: CASSEQGANYGYTF. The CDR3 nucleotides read TGTGCCAGCAGTGAACAGGGGGCTAACTATGGCTACACCTTC.

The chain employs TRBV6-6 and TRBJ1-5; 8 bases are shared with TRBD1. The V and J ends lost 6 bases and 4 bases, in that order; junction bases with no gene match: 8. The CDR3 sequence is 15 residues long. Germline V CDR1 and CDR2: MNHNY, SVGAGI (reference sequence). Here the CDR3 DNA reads TGTGCCAGCAGACCCGACAGGGGATCGAATCAGCCCCAGCATTTT. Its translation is CASRPDRGSNQPQHF.

CDR3 nucleotide sequence: TGTGCCAGCAGCTCCCCGGCCCCATCAGGAGGCTACACCTTC. This gives the protein CASSSPAPSGGYTF. The rearrangement links TRBV7-2 to TRBJ1-2; D is ambiguous. The CDR3 has 14 residues. V was cut by 4 bases and J by 8 bases, with 17 bases left in between. CDR1 is SGHTA and CDR2 is FQGNSA in the germline V gene.

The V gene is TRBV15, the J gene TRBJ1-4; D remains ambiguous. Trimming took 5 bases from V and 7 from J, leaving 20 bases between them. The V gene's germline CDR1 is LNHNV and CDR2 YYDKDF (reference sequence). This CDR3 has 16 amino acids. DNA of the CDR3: TGTGCCACCAGCTGGGCCCCCGGAGGTGGGTCTGAAAAACTGTTTTTT. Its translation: CATSWAPGGGSEKLFF.

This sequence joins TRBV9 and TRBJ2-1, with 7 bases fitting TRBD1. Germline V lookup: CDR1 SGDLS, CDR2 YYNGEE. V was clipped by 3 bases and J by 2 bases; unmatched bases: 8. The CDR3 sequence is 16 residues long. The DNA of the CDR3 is TGTGCCAGCAGCGGAGGGGGCTGGAGCCCCTACAATGAGCAGTTCTTC. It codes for CASSGGGWSPYNEQFF. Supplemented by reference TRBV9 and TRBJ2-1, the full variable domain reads DSGVTQTPKHLITATGQRVTLRCSPRSGDLSVYWYQQSLDQGLQFLIQYYNGEERAKGNILERFSAQQFPDLHSELNLSSLELGDSALYFCASSGGGWSPYNEQFFGPGTRLTVL.